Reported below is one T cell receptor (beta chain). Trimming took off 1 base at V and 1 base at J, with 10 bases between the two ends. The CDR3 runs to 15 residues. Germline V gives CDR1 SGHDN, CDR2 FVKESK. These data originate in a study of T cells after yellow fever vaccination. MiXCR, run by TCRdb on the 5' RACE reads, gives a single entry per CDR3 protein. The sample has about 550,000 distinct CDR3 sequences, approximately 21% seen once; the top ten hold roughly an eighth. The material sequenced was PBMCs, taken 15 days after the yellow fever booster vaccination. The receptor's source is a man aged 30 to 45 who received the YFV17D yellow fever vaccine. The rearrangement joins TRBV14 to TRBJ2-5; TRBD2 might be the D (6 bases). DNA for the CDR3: TGTGCCAGCAGCCAAGTCCGGGGGTCCCAAGAGACCCAGTACTTC. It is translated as CASSQVRGSQETQYF.